These T cell receptor beta chains were read from a single sample in a study of OX40 agonist ivuxolimab in advanced cancers. Data came from immunoSEQ multiplex PCR; TCRdb stores just in-frame clones and leaves some out. This sample carries 100,000 to 150,000 clones, around 93% of them seen once, and the ten largest clones take 0.7% to 0.85%. The sequenced sample was CD4+ or CD8+ T cells sorted from blood, obtained in a trial of the OX40 agonist ivuxolimab. These receptors originate from an adult with an advanced solid tumor such as melanoma, head and neck, liver or kidney cancer. The CDR3 runs from the conserved cysteine through the conserved F or W. A D gene is named only where the DNA matches it firmly. The size entry is marked missing in some rows and otherwise reads once, few, many or a size class.

j_call	cdr3_length	v_call	clone_size	d_call	cdr3_nt	cdr3_aa
TRBJ1-5	15	TRBV19	.	TRBD1	TGTGCCAGTAGTATATTCAGGGGGGAGAATCAGCCCCAGCATTTT	CASSIFRGENQPQHF
TRBJ2-4	19	TRBV11-2	.	.	TGTGCCAGCAGCTTACGGGCAGGAGCCCAGCCGATTGCCAAAAACATTCAGTACTTC	CASSLRAGAQPIAKNIQYF
TRBJ2-4	17	TRBV19	.	.	TGTGCCAGTAGTATAGTCGGCCCAATTCTAGCCAAAAACATTCAGTACTTC	CASSIVGPILAKNIQYF
TRBJ2-3	15	TRBV10-3	.	.	TGTGCCATCAGACGAGATTTAGGCAGCACAGATACGCAGTATTTT	CAIRRDLGSTDTQYF
TRBJ2-3	16	TRBV10-1	.	TRBD2	TGCGCCAGCAGTGAGTCTAACCGGGGGGGCACAGATACGCAGTATTTT	CASSESNRGGTDTQYF
TRBJ1-1	14	TRBV7-3	once	.	TGTGCCAGCAGCTACTCGGGGCCAAACACTGAAGCTTTCTTT	CASSYSGPNTEAFF
TRBJ2-7	15	TRBV5-1	.	.	TGCGCCAGCAGCTTGGCTACAGGGACCGGCGGCGAGCAGTACTTC	CASSLATGTGGEQYF
TRBJ2-7	15	TRBV7-9	.	.	TGTGCCAGCAGCTTAGTTGGGTCAGCCGTACACGAGCAGTACTTC	CASSLVGSAVHEQYF
TRBJ2-7	14	TRBV6-5	.	TRBD2	TGTGCCAGCAGCACCGGGGGGGGCTCCTACGAGCAGTACTTC	CASSTGGGSYEQYF
TRBJ2-1	18	TRBV4-2	.	TRBD2	TGTGCCAGCAGCCAAGCCCCTTTGACTAGCGGGACCGACAATGAGCAGTTCTTC	CASSQAPLTSGTDNEQFF